This T cell receptor (beta chain) comes out of a study of cytomegalovirus exposure and HLA in healthy donors. Study-wide background: In terms of ancestry, the Caucasian-associated cluster contained around 79% of the 350 to 450 genotyped donors.

Remarks on this clone: Its cognate antigen is unknown.

Notes on the study in general: After further analysis at a later stage, roughly 16,000 TCR beta sequences were associated with HLA alleles at 0.05 false discovery rate. As a later analysis showed, several of the most significant clusters appeared to be linked to common viral pathogens. Later genetic work tied a missense DCLRE1C variant to beta-chain V and J trimming.

PCR involved 60 Vbeta and 13 Jbeta primers. Only in-frame clones appear in the TCRdb table, and some are missing; sequencing was by immunoSEQ multiplex PCR. The sample yields some 170,000 clones, roughly 89% seen once. This sequence originates from a woman in her 30s in good health and CMV-seronegative. Sequenced material: PBMCs.

The CDR3 is CASSPPGLMQETQYF. The CDR3 nucleotides are TGTGCCAGCAGCCCGCCTGGACTGATGCAAGAGACCCAGTACTTC. The chain joins TRBV6-6 to TRBJ2-5, with TRBD2 as a possible D gene (5 bases). Germline CDR1 and CDR2: MNHNY and SVGAGI (reference sequence). V lost 6 bases to trimming and J lost 2 bases, with 16 bases between them. The CDR3 has 15 amino acids.